This TCR beta chain was sequenced during a study of blood T cell repertoires in COVID-19. Study context: Sites in the United States, Italy and Spain provided acute and convalescent COVID-19 samples. From T cells, B-cell-depleted T cells, or PBMCs came the material, which was cDNA or gDNA.

In the authors' methods: Estimation of nucleated cell counts relied on the amplification of reference gene primers. Profiling relied on immunoSEQ multiplex PCR, and the TCRdb table lists in-frame clones only, not all of them. Clone size and the V and J calls come from that table; the DNA yielded D and trimming. The sample yields roughly 280,000 clones, under 90% seen once. V shed 6 bases and J shed 4 bases, with 11 bases lying between them. Germline CDR1 and CDR2: SGHTA and FQGTGA. The CDR3 is made up of 13 amino acids. The TCR comes from a man aged 55-75 years with acute or convalescent COVID-19. The chain employs TRBV7-3 and TRBJ2-3; D remains unclear. Sample: peripheral blood. This CDR3 reads CASSVLEPDTQYF. CDR3 coding DNA: TGTGCCAGCAGTGTCCTAGAGCCAGATACGCAGTATTTT.